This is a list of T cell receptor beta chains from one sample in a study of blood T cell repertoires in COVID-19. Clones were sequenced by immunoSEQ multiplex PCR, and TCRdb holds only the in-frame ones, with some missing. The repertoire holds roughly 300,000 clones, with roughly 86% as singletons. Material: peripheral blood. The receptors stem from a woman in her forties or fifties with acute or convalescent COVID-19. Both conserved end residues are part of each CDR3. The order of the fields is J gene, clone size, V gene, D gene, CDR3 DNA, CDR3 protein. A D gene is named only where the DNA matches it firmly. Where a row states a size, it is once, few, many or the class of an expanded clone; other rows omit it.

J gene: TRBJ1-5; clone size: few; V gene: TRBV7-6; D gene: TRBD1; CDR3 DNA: TGTGCCAGCAGCCAGGGACAGGGGTTGAGCAATCAGCCCCAGCATTTT; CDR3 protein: CASSQGQGLSNQPQHF
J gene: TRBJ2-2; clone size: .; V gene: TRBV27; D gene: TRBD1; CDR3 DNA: TGTGCCAGCAAGGACAGGGCTAGCGGGGAGCTGTTTTTT; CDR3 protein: CASKDRASGELFF
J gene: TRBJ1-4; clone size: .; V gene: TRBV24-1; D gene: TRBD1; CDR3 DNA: TGTGCCACCAGTGATACAGGGGCAACTAATGAAAAACTGTTTTTT; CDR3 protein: CATSDTGATNEKLFF
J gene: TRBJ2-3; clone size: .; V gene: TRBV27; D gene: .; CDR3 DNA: TGTGCCAGCAGTCTCTACTACAGGGTTGGGTGGGAAAGGAAAGATACGCAGTATTTT; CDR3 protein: CASSLYYRVGWERKDTQYF
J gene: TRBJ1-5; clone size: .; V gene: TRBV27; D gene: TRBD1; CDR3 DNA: TGTGCCAGCAGCTTTCAGGGGGCGCGTGGCAATCAGCCCCAGCATTTT; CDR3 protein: CASSFQGARGNQPQHF
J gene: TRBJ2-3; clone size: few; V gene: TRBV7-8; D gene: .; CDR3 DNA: TGTGCCAGCAGCTTAACCAGGCCCCTAAGCACAGATACGCAGTATTTT; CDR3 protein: CASSLTRPLSTDTQYF
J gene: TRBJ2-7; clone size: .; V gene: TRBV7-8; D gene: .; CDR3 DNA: TGTGCCAGCAGCGACGGGGGAGAGCAGTACTTC; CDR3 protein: CASSDGGEQYF
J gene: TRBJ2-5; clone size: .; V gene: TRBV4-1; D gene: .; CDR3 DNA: TGCGCCAGCAGCCAAGTTGCCAGGGTAGAGACCCAGTACTTC; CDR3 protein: CASSQVARVETQYF
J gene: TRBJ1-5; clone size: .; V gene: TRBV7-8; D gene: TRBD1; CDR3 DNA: TGTGCCAGCAGCTTAGGGACAGGGGGCAATCAGCCCCAGCATTTT; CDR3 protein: CASSLGTGGNQPQHF
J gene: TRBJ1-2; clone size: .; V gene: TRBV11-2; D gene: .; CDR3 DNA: TGTGCCAGCAGCTTAGATCTGTTTAACTATGGCTACACCTTC; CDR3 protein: CASSLDLFNYGYTF
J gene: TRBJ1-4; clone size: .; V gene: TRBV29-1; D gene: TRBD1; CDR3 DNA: TGCAGCGTTGCCAGGGGGCCCGGTAATGAAAAACTGTTTTTT; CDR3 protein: CSVARGPGNEKLFF
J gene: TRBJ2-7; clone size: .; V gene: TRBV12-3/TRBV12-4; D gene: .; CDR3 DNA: TGTGCCAGCACTAACACAGGGATTTCCGAGCAGTACTTC; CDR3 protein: CASTNTGISEQYF
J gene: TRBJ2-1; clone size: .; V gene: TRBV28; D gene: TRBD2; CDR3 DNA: TGTGCCGTCCCGGGACTAGCAGATGCTGAGCAGTTCTTC; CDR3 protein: CAVPGLADAEQFF
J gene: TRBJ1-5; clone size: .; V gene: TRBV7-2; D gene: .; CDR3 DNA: TGTGCCAGCAGCTTCACAGGGAACCAGCCCCAGCATTTT; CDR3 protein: CASSFTGNQPQHF
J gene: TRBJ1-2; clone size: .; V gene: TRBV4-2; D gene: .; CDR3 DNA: TGTGCCAGCAGCCAAGACAGGTCGAACTATGGCTACACCTTC; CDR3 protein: CASSQDRSNYGYTF
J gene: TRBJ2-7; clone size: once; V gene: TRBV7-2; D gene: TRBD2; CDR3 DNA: TGTGCCAGCAGCTCCCGACTAGCGGGAGGGCCCCACGAGCAGTACTTC; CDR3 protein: CASSSRLAGGPHEQYF
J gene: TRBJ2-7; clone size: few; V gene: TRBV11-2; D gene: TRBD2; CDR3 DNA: TGTGCCAGCAGCTTCCAGACTAGCGGGAGCTCCTACGAGCAGTACTTC; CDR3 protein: CASSFQTSGSSYEQYF
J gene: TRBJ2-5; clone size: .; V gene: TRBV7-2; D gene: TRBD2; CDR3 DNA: TGTGCCAGCAGCCCCGGGAGGGGGTTCGGGAAGACCCAGTACTTC; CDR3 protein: CASSPGRGFGKTQYF
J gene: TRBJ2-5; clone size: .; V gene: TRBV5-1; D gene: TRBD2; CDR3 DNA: TGCGCCAGCAGCTTGGAAGTTAGCTGGGAGGGGGAGACCCAGTACTTC; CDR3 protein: CASSLEVSWEGETQYF
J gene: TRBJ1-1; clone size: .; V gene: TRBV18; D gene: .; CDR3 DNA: TGTGCCAGCTCACCAGACTACAGTAGGACGTTT; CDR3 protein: CASSPDYSRTF
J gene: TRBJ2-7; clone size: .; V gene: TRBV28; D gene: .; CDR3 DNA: TGTGCCAGCAGTTTGGAGGGGTCAAGTTACGAGCAGTACTTC; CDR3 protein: CASSLEGSSYEQYF
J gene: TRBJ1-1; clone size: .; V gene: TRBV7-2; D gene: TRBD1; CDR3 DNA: TGTGCCAGCAGCCAAGACAGGGGGCCTACTGAAGCTTTCTTT; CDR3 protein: CASSQDRGPTEAFF